Below are 5 T cell receptor beta chains sequenced from a single sample in a study of neurological immune-mediated disorders. The sample's time point: longitudinal time-point 3. TCRdb redid the calling of the 5' RACE reads with MiXCR, one entry per CDR3 protein. The sample yields 43,000 or so distinct CDR3 sequences, about 13% seen once. Sequences were obtained from PBMCs. Receptors originate from a man aged 25-45 years in good health.

This clonotype was seen at least ten times. This chain joins TRBV7-2 and TRBJ2-7; TRBD2 matches 12 bases. J gave up 0 bases and V 4 bases, and 13 bases lay outside the gene matches. The CDR3 totals 19 residues. CDR1 SGHTA and CDR2 FQGNSA come from the germline V gene. In DNA form, the CDR3 reads TGTGCCAGCAGCTCTAAGGGGCTAGCGGGAGGGTCAAGCTCCTACGAGCAGTACTTC. The encoded protein is CASSSKGLAGGSSSYEQYF. Supplemented by reference TRBV7-2 and TRBJ2-7, the full variable domain reads GAGVSQSPSNKVTEKGKDVELRCDPISGHTALYWYRQSLGQGLEFLIYFQGNSAPDKSGLPSDRFSAERTGGSVSTLTIQRTQQEDSAVYLCASSSKGLAGGSSSYEQYFGPGTRLTVT.

This clonotype was recorded many times. The chain employs TRBV7-9 and TRBJ1-3; D might be TRBD1 (5 bases). Germline CDR1 SEHNR, CDR2 FQNEAQ (reference sequence). The CDR3 length is 12 residues. V lost 4 bases to trimming and J lost 8 bases, with 9 bases between them. CDR3 protein: CASSYRGDTIYF. Here the CDR3 DNA reads TGTGCCAGCAGCTACCGGGGGGACACCATATATTTT.

This clonotype has a count of ten or more. This chain uses TRBV7-9 with TRBJ2-7; 9 positions agree with TRBD1. CDR1 SEHNR and CDR2 FQNEAQ come from the germline V gene (reference sequence). The trim removed 4 bases at V and 2 bases at J, leaving 3 bases unmatched. The CDR3 sequence is 14 residues long. CDR3 region: CASSSGQGTYEQYF. Written as DNA, the CDR3 is TGTGCCAGCAGCTCGGGACAGGGTACCTACGAGCAGTACTTC.

This clonotype was observed a few times. The chain has TRBV5-1 and TRBJ2-7; TRBD1 matches 7 bases. The CDR3 consists of 15 residues. In germline, CDR1 is SGHRS, CDR2 YFSETQ. The V and J ends lost 4 bases and 5 bases, in that order; junction bases with no gene match: 12. The CDR3 here is CASSLTGTASHEQYF. The CDR3 DNA sequence: TGCGCCAGCAGCCTAACCGGGACAGCAAGCCACGAGCAGTACTTC.

This clonotype was found many times. This chain uses TRBV20-1 with TRBJ2-7, with no clear D. The length of the CDR3 is 14 residues. Looked up from germline, CDR1 is DFQATT and CDR2 is SNEGSKA (reference sequence). Trimming cost V 3 bases and J 5 bases, with 17 bases left between them. CDR3 in DNA: TGCAGTGCTAGCCTAAAAGACTTATCAGACGAGCAGTACTTC. This codes for CSASLKDLSDEQYF.